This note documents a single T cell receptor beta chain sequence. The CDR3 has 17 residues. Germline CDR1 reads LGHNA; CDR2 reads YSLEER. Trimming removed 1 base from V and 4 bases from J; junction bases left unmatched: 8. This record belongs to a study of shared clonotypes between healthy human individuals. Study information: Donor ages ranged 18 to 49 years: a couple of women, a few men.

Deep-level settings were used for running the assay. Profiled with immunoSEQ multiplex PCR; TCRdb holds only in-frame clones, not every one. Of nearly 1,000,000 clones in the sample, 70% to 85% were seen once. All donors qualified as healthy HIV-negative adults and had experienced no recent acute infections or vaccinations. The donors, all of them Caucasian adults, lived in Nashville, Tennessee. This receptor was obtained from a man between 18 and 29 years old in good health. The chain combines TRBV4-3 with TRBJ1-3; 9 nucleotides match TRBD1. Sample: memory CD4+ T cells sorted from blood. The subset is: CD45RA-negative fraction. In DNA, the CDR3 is TGCGCCAGCAGCCAAGCCCTAAACAGGGGGCCCGGAAACACCATATATTTT. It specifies CASSQALNRGPGNTIYF.